This is a list of T cell receptor beta chains from one sample in a study of T-cell memory formation after mild COVID-19. TCRdb reprocessed the 5' RACE reads via MiXCR and lists one record per CDR3 protein. Here the sample spans around 250,000 distinct CDR3 sequences, 16% being singletons. The sample consisted of PBMCs or a T cell subset sorted from them (not recorded which). The receptors were sampled from a man between 18 and 29 years old who had mild COVID-19 (a few samples of this study predate the infection). Cell type and time point are not known. Each CDR3 is given with its conserved first and last residue. A D gene is named only where the DNA matches it firmly. Some rows have no size entry. The others give once, few or many, or a class for an expanded clone.

TRBD1	many	TRBV7-9	TRBJ1-1	CASSRGWTGRNTEAFF	TGTGCCAGCAGCCGCGGATGGACAGGGCGGAACACTGAAGCTTTCTTT
TRBD1	few	TRBV4-3	TRBJ2-5	CASSQNPRGRETQYF	TGCGCCAGCAGCCAAAACCCCAGGGGGCGAGAGACCCAGTACTTC
TRBD1	NA	TRBV4-3	TRBJ1-2	CASSPGPTGGAPYGYTF	TGCGCCAGCAGCCCCGGCCCCACAGGGGGCGCTCCCTATGGCTACACCTTC
TRBD2	NA	TRBV9	TRBJ2-3	CASSAGGDTASTDTQYF	TGTGCCAGCAGCGCCGGGGGGGACACGGCTAGCACAGATACGCAGTATTTT
TRBD1	NA	TRBV7-9	TRBJ2-5	CASSPGTGVETQYF	TGTGCCAGCAGCCCCGGGACAGGGGTTGAGACCCAGTACTTC
TRBD2	many	TRBV7-2	TRBJ2-7	CASSFGGGLYEQYF	TGTGCCAGCAGCTTCGGGGGGGGCCTCTACGAGCAGTACTTC
TRBD1	few	TRBV7-9	TRBJ2-6	CASSHYTPGQKQPRFSGANVLTF	TGTGCCAGCAGCCATTATACCCCGGGACAGAAACAACCCCGATTCTCTGGGGCCAACGTCCTGACTTTC
NA	NA	TRBV7-2	TRBJ2-5	CASSLVVTVKETQYF	TGTGCCAGCAGCTTAGTGGTAACCGTAAAAGAGACCCAGTACTTC
NA	NA	TRBV21-1	TRBJ1-1	CASSKDPRRRSTEAFF	TGTGCCAGCAGCAAGGATCCTCGGCGGAGGAGCACTGAAGCTTTCTTT
NA	many	TRBV7-9	TRBJ1-4	CASSLAVGEKLFF	TGTGCCAGCAGCTTAGCGGTGGGGGAAAAACTGTTTTTT
NA	few	TRBV9	TRBJ2-3	CASSVSWGFTDTQYF	TGTGCCAGCAGCGTCAGTTGGGGATTCACAGATACGCAGTATTTT
NA	few	TRBV10-3	TRBJ1-1	CAISETGQFTEAFF	TGTGCCATCAGTGAGACGGGACAATTCACTGAAGCTTTCTTT
NA	few	TRBV7-9	TRBJ2-1	CASSLAHGSSYNEQFF	TGTGCCAGCAGCTTAGCGCACGGGAGCTCCTACAATGAGCAGTTCTTC
NA	NA	TRBV5-1	TRBJ1-2	CASSLEGGSESYTF	TGCGCCAGCAGCTTGGAAGGGGGTTCTGAGAGCTACACCTTC
NA	few	TRBV7-2	TRBJ2-1	CASSFATYNEQFF	TGTGCCAGCAGCTTTGCGACCTACAATGAGCAGTTCTTC
NA	NA	TRBV4-2	TRBJ1-5	CASSQSGGRNSNQPQHF	TGTGCCAGCAGCCAAAGCGGGGGCAGAAATAGCAATCAGCCCCAGCATTTT
NA	few	TRBV3-1	TRBJ2-5	CASSQDQYVQGMEETQYF	TGTGCCAGCAGCCAAGATCAGTACGTCCAGGGAATGGAGGAGACCCAGTACTTC
TRBD2	few	TRBV7-2	TRBJ2-1	CASSSPSGGGRSSYNEQFF	TGTGCCAGCAGCTCCCCTAGCGGGGGGGGCCGCAGCTCCTACAATGAGCAGTTCTTC
NA	few	TRBV7-9	TRBJ1-5	CASSSRLNQPQHF	TGTGCCAGCAGCTCCAGGCTCAATCAGCCCCAGCATTTT
NA	many	TRBV23-1	TRBJ2-3	CASSPPALCTDTQYF	TGCGCCAGCAGTCCCCCGGCCCTATGCACAGATACGCAGTATTTT
NA	NA	TRBV7-2	TRBJ2-1	CASSLGGAVYNEQFF	TGTGCCAGCAGCTTGGGGGGGGCGGTCTACAATGAGCAGTTCTTC
NA	NA	TRBV4-1	TRBJ1-2	CASSQERGATGWKTF	TGCGCCAGCAGCCAAGAGAGAGGGGCCACGGGGTGGAAAACCTTC
NA	NA	TRBV7-9	TRBJ1-4	CASSLQNEKLFF	TGTGCCAGCAGCTTACAAAATGAAAAACTGTTTTTT
TRBD1	NA	TRBV27	TRBJ2-7	CASSPRGQTLTYEQYF	TGTGCCAGCAGTCCCAGGGGACAGACTCTAACCTACGAGCAGTACTTC
TRBD1	NA	TRBV4-3	TRBJ1-6	CASQDRGDSPLHF	TGCGCCAGCCAAGACAGGGGAGATTCACCCCTCCACTTT
NA	few	TRBV6-6	TRBJ1-5	CASSYAGIGQPQHF	TGTGCCAGCAGTTACGCAGGGATCGGTCAGCCCCAGCATTTT
NA	NA	TRBV7-2	TRBJ2-1	CASSFLPGALDNEQVF	TGTGCCAGCAGCTTTCTCCCCGGGGCTTTGGACAATGAGCAGGTCTTC
TRBD1	few	TRBV14	TRBJ2-5	CASSFDRAETQYF	TGTGCCAGCAGCTTTGACAGGGCTGAGACCCAGTACTTC
NA	few	TRBV2	TRBJ2-4	CASSEEQAKNIQYF	TGTGCCAGCAGTGAAGAGCAAGCCAAAAACATTCAGTACTTC
TRBD2	few	TRBV20-1	TRBJ2-5	CSASFLAGVQETQYF	TGCAGTGCTAGTTTCCTAGCGGGGGTTCAAGAGACCCAGTACTTC
NA	few	TRBV19	TRBJ2-1	CASSISPGEVHYNEQFF	TGTGCCAGTAGTATCTCCCCCGGTGAGGTACACTACAATGAGCAGTTCTTC
NA	NA	TRBV5-1	TRBJ2-5	CASRPSGGVRYQETQYF	TGCGCCAGCAGACCCTCCGGGGGAGTTCGGTACCAAGAGACCCAGTACTTC